The 25 T cell receptor beta chains below come from one sample, sequenced in a study of blood T cell repertoires in COVID-19 (TCRdb year 2020). The library came from the immunoSEQ multiplex PCR assay. The clones in this table, taken by TCRdb from immuneACCESS, are in-frame only. Not every clone is retained; where verified, under half of the shortfall comes from an unresolved V gene, and the cause of the rest is unknown. The sample table lists about 250,000 clones, about 86% of them with a count of one. The ten largest clones add up to approximately 5.3% of the sample. The specimen sequenced was peripheral blood. All receptors derive from an elderly man with acute or convalescent COVID-19.

The rearrangement links TRBV5-1 to TRBJ2-7, with 14 bases fitting TRBD2. The CDR3 consists of 20 residues. After removal of 1 base from V and 5 bases from J, the junction contained 17 bases not matched to a gene. The V gene's germline CDR1 is SGHRS and CDR2 YFSETQ. CDR3 sequence reads: CASSLYPIGTSGGHKDEQYF. CDR3 DNA: TGCGCCAGCAGCTTGTATCCCATCGGGACTAGCGGGGGCCATAAGGACGAGCAGTACTTC.

The chain couples TRBV5-4 to TRBJ2-7; a weak D match, TRBD1 (6 bases). The CDR3 totals 13 residues. Germline V gene data show CDR1 as SGHNT and CDR2 as YYREEE (reference sequence). V was cut by 4 bases and J by 3 bases, with 11 bases left in between. This CDR3 is CASSRTGRYEQYF. The CDR3 DNA follows: TGTGCCAGCAGCCGTACAGGGCGCTACGAGCAGTACTTC. Full variable domain (rest looked up from reference TRBV5-4 and TRBJ2-7): ETGVTQSPTHLIKTRGQQVTLRCSSQSGHNTVSWYQQALGQGPQFIFQYYREEENGRGNFPPRFSGLQFPNYSSELNVNALELDDSALYLCASSRTGRYEQYFGPGTRLTVT.

The gene calls are TRBV6-6 and TRBJ2-3; 8 bases are a match to TRBD2. Germline trimming cut 4 bases from V and 6 bases from J; bases unmatched to any gene: 9. The CDR3 runs 15 residues. Germline V gives CDR1 MNHNY, CDR2 SVGAGI (reference sequence). The CDR3 loop reads CASSSDGGASDTQYF. Written as DNA, the CDR3 is TGTGCCAGCAGTTCGGACGGGGGGGCGTCCGATACGCAGTATTTT.

The chain combines TRBV27 with TRBJ2-5; D is unclear. The CDR3 contains 14 residues. Germline V gene data show CDR1 as MNHEY and CDR2 as SMNVEV (reference sequence). The V and J ends lost 4 bases and 5 bases respectively, with 14 bases between them. The CDR3 region is CASSWSSARETQYF. The CDR3 DNA is TGTGCCAGCAGTTGGAGCAGCGCCCGGGAGACCCAGTACTTC.

This chain joins TRBV3-1 (or the pseudogene TRBV3-2) and TRBJ2-1; D is perhaps TRBD1 (8 bases). The CDR3 sequence is 16 residues long. The V end was cut by 0 bases, the J end by 7 bases, with 16 bases between. Germline V gene lookup returns CDR1 LGHDT and CDR2 YNNKEL (reference sequence). CDR3 sequence reads: CASSQDGQGGGNEQFF. The CDR3 region has the DNA TGTGCCAGCAGCCAAGACGGACAGGGCGGGGGAAATGAGCAGTTCTTC.

The chain uses TRBV6-5 and TRBJ2-7; 7 bases match TRBD2. Trimming took 5 bases from V and 2 from J; bases not matched to a gene: 6. Germline V gene lookup returns CDR1 MNHEY and CDR2 SVGAGI. The length of the CDR3 is 14 residues. The DNA for the CDR3 is TGTGCCAGCAGTACCGGGGGGACCACCTACGAGCAGTACTTC. Protein product: CASSTGGTTYEQYF.

The rearrangement joins TRBV5-5 to TRBJ2-3; 8 bases align to TRBD2. Germline assignment: CDR1 SGHKS and CDR2 YYEKEE (reference sequence). The CDR3 extends over 14 amino acids. V trimming: 2 bases; J trimming: 4 bases; junction bases outside the gene matches: 3. The CDR3 here is CASSFGAGADTQYF. CDR3 nucleotide sequence: TGTGCCAGCAGCTTTGGAGCGGGAGCAGATACGCAGTATTTT.

V gene TRBV28 combines with J gene TRBJ2-3, with D possibly being TRBD2 (6 bases). There are 15 residues in the CDR3. With 4 bases removed from V and 7 bases from J, the gap between germline ends came to 18 bases. Germline values: CDR1 MDHEN, CDR2 SYDVKM. The CDR3 DNA follows: TGTGCCAGCAGTTCAGCTCCGGGAGCGATCCATACGCAGTATTTT. Translated, it gives CASSSAPGAIHTQYF.

The chain uses TRBV7-2 and TRBJ1-2; D ambiguous. The CDR3 contains 10 residues. CDR1 is SGHTA and CDR2 is FQGNSA in the germline V gene. The V and J ends lost 3 bases and 6 bases respectively, with 2 bases between them. DNA of the CDR3: TGTGCCAGCAGCTTCAATGGCTACACCTTC. Translated: CASSFNGYTF.

This chain connects TRBV3-1 (or the pseudogene TRBV3-2) to TRBJ1-5; D gene unclear. Germline-derived CDR1 and CDR2 are LGHDT and YNNKEL (reference sequence). The CDR3 contains 15 residues. V was trimmed by 0 bases and J by 6 bases, leaving 12 bases between them. The CDR3 sequence is CASSQDAAVGQPQHF. In nucleotides, the CDR3 is TGTGCCAGCAGCCAAGATGCGGCGGTGGGTCAGCCCCAGCATTTT.

The V call is TRBV2, the J call TRBJ2-6, with D maybe TRBD1 (6 bases). V lost 2 bases and J lost 3, with 8 bases in between. CDR3 size: 15 residues. The V gene's germline CDR1 is SNHLY and CDR2 FYNNEI. The CDR3 is CASSETGYGANVLTF. CDR3 sequence (DNA): TGTGCCAGCAGTGAAACAGGGTATGGGGCCAACGTCCTGACTTTC.

This rearrangement joins TRBV6-5 to TRBJ2-5; 7 nucleotides match TRBD1. The CDR3 is 13 amino acids. The germline V gene encodes CDR1 MNHEY and CDR2 SVGAGI. V gave up 5 bases and J gave up 1 base; unmatched junction bases: 1. This chain's CDR3 is CASSRTGQETQYF. The CDR3 DNA sequence: TGTGCCAGCAGTAGGACAGGCCAAGAGACCCAGTACTTC.

The chain couples TRBV5-4 to TRBJ2-3, with TRBD1 as a possible D gene (5 bases). This CDR3 has 14 amino acids. Germline assignment: CDR1 SGHNT and CDR2 YYREEE (reference sequence). V lost 2 bases, J lost 0 bases, and 7 bases lay in between. DNA of the CDR3: TGTGCCAGCAGCTTAGGGGCTAGCACAGATACGCAGTATTTT. This translates into CASSLGASTDTQYF.

The V and J genes are TRBV25-1 and TRBJ2-2; TRBD2 matches at 9 bases. J gave up 5 bases and V 6 bases, and 7 bases lay outside the gene matches. The CDR3 consists of 15 residues. Germline assignment: CDR1 MGHDK and CDR2 SYGVNS. CDR3 coding DNA: TGTGCCAGCAGGGTAGCGGGAGTTGAGACCGGGGAGCTGTTTTTT. Translation: CASRVAGVETGELFF.

CDR3 DNA: TGTGCCAGCATACAGGGTAAAACCGGGGAGCTGTTTTTT. Its protein product is CASIQGKTGELFF. This chain links TRBV12-3 or TRBV12-4 with TRBJ2-2; D may be TRBD1 (6 bases). V was pared by 7 bases and J by 5 bases, with 11 bases between. This CDR3 has 13 amino acids.

The rearrangement links TRBV7-9 to TRBJ1-5, with 9 nucleotides matching TRBD1. Germline CDR1 and CDR2: SEHNR and FQNEAQ (reference sequence). Unmatched junction bases numbered 6, after V lost 5 bases and J lost 4 bases. The CDR3 sequence is 15 residues long. The CDR3 sequence is CASSKGTGSNQPQHF. Written as DNA, the CDR3 is TGTGCCAGCAGCAAAGGGACAGGGAGTAATCAGCCCCAGCATTTT.

This clone showed up just a few times. V gene TRBV11-2 combines with J gene TRBJ2-1; TRBD2 is a possible D gene (6 bases). Germline CDR1 and CDR2: SGHAT and FQNNGV. The CDR3 consists of 15 residues. V was pared by 5 bases and J by 8 bases, with 19 bases between. The CDR3 DNA is TGTGCCAGCAGCCCTTTGGTGGGAGGCAGGGATGAGCAGTTCTTC. Translated, it gives CASSPLVGGRDEQFF.

This clone was recorded only once. The chain has TRBV6-1 and TRBJ1-5, with D possibly TRBD1 on 6 matching bases. Germline CDR1 is MNHNS and CDR2 is SASEGT. The CDR3 runs 16 residues. The V end was cut by 3 bases, the J end by 5 bases, with 17 bases between. The CDR3 sequence: CASSEVVGARDQPQHF. In DNA, the CDR3 is TGTGCCAGCAGTGAGGTCGTGGGGGCGCGGGATCAGCCCCAGCATTTT.

The chain is built from TRBV5-1 and TRBJ2-3; TRBD1 aligns across 7 bases. J lost 0 bases, V lost 5 bases, and 21 bases had no gene match. The CDR3 sequence is 20 residues long. Germline loops: CDR1 SGHRS, CDR2 YFSETQ. CDR3 region: CASRYDHLTGQKSSTDTQYF. CDR3 nucleotides: TGCGCCAGCAGATACGACCACCTGACGGGACAGAAATCTAGCACAGATACGCAGTATTTT.

This chain joins TRBV2 and TRBJ2-3; TRBD2 agrees at 9 bases. J was trimmed by 2 bases and V by 4 bases; bases with no gene match: 10. CDR1 is SNHLY and CDR2 is FYNNEI in the germline V gene. The CDR3 is made up of 17 amino acids. Here the CDR3 DNA reads TGTGCCAGCAGTGTTTTAGGGCTAGCGGGATCCACAGATACGCAGTATTTT. It yields the protein CASSVLGLAGSTDTQYF.

The chain uses TRBV2 and TRBJ1-3; D gene unclear. This CDR3 is 14 amino acids long. V lost 3 bases and J lost 0, with 6 bases in between. Germline V gene data show CDR1 as SNHLY and CDR2 as FYNNEI. The CDR3 loop reads CASSEGSSGNTIYF. The CDR3 DNA reads TGTGCCAGCAGTGAGGGCAGCTCTGGAAACACCATATATTTT.

V and J are TRBV18 and TRBJ2-7; 8 bases map to TRBD1. Trimming removed 3 bases from V and 5 bases from J; junction bases left unmatched: 9. Germline V gene sequence: CDR1 KGHSH, CDR2 LQKENI. This CDR3 is 15 amino acids long. The CDR3, as DNA: TGTGCCAGCTCACCCAGGACAGGGACGATGAACGAGCAGTACTTC. This sequence encodes CASSPRTGTMNEQYF.

This chain uses TRBV4-1 with TRBJ2-2; the match to TRBD2 covers 7 bases. CDR3 length equals 16 residues. Germline V gene data show CDR1 as MGHRA and CDR2 as YSYEKL. V was pared by 0 bases and J by 1 base, with 2 bases of the junction left unmatched. CDR3 DNA sequence: TGCGCCAGCAGCCAAGAGGGCGGGAGGAACACCGGGGAGCTGTTTTTT. Its translation: CASSQEGGRNTGELFF.

The rearrangement joins TRBV27 to TRBJ1-5; no reliable D call. V shed 0 bases and J shed 6 bases, with 12 bases lying between them. Germline V CDR1 and CDR2: MNHEY, SMNVEV (reference sequence). This CDR3 comprises 15 residues. The CDR3 spells CASSLSLIGGQPQHF. CDR3 bases: TGTGCCAGCAGTTTATCGTTAATAGGAGGTCAGCCCCAGCATTTT.

Comments on this clone: The sample has other DNA sequences that encode this CDR3 too. The CDR3 region has the DNA TGTGCCAGCAGCCCTGGCGGGGGATCTGGAAACACCATATATTTT. Protein sequence: CASSPGGGSGNTIYF. V and J are TRBV5-4 and TRBJ1-3; D is perhaps TRBD1 (5 bases). CDR1 is SGHNT, CDR2 YYREEE, per germline (reference sequence). Between the trimmed V and J ends, which lost 4 bases and 1 base, there was a span of 12 bases. The CDR3 is 15 residues long.